The clone carrying this T cell receptor (beta chain) was recorded many times. This sample's time point: sample taken at primary tumor resection. Sequencing of whole RNA from tumor, nontumor lung or frozen PBMC involved no sorting. The donor population consisted of approximately 68 patients with untreated, early-stage non-small cell lung cancer. Unique molecular identifiers, one per molecule, were present on every TCR cDNA molecule. TCRdb redid the calling of the 5' RACE reads with MiXCR, one entry per CDR3 protein. The sample has 20,000 to 25,000 distinct CDR3 sequences; roughly 4.6% are singletons. This specimen comes from a study of spatial heterogeneity in lung cancer. This CDR3 spans 14 amino acids. V dropped 8 bases and J dropped 3 bases, with 19 bases sitting between them. Per germline, CDR1 GTSNPN and CDR2 SVGIG (reference sequence).

The sequenced sample was PBMCs, obtained at surgery. V gene TRBV30 combines with J gene TRBJ1-1, with D possibly TRBD1 on 6 matching bases. This receptor was obtained from a male donor with early-stage non-small cell lung cancer. This chain's CDR3 is CAGMWGARHTEAFF. In DNA form, the CDR3 reads TGTGCCGGAATGTGGGGGGCGCGGCACACTGAAGCTTTCTTT. Supplemented by reference TRBV30 and TRBJ1-1, the full variable domain reads SQTIHQWPATLVQPVGSPLSLECTVEGTSNPNLYWYRQAAGRGLQLLFYSVGIGQISSEVPQNLSASRPQDRQFILSSKKLLLSDSGFYLCAGMWGARHTEAFFGQGTRLTVV.